Each of the 18 T cell receptor beta chains below was sequenced from the same sample in a study of blood T cell repertoires in COVID-19. TCRdb keeps only in-frame clones here, not all; method: immunoSEQ multiplex PCR. The sample consists of around 170,000 clones, under 85% of them appearing once. Sequencing was carried out using PBMCs or T cells enriched from blood (not recorded which). These receptor sequences come from a man aged 50 to 60 who had recovered from COVID-19.

The chain joins TRBV9 to TRBJ1-3, with D unclear. Trimming pared 3 bases from V and 0 bases from J, leaving 10 bases between. The CDR3 contains 15 residues. Per the germline V gene, CDR1 is SGDLS and CDR2 is YYNGEE. In DNA form, the CDR3 reads TGTGCCAGCAGCGCCGGGTCAGCCTCTGGAAACACCATATATTTT. This encodes CASSAGSASGNTIYF.

The chain combines TRBV27 with TRBJ1-1, with a possible D match to TRBD1 (6 bases). There are 14 residues in the CDR3. Germline CDR1 is MNHEY and CDR2 is SMNVEV (reference sequence). The V end was cut by 3 bases, the J end by 0 bases, with 8 bases between. CDR3 nucleotide sequence: TGTGCCAGCAGTTTGCCAGGGGTGAACACTGAAGCTTTCTTT. Protein product: CASSLPGVNTEAFF.

In its sample, this clone was seen once. The chain has TRBV4-1 and TRBJ2-3, with 9 bases fitting TRBD1. Losses at the gene ends were 2 bases for V and 4 bases for J; bases not matched to a gene: 4. The CDR3 length is 15 residues. Germline loops: CDR1 MGHRA, CDR2 YSYEKL. Written as DNA, the CDR3 is TGCGCCAGCAGCCAATCACAGGGGGCATCAGATACGCAGTATTTT. Its protein product is CASSQSQGASDTQYF.

The chain is built from TRBV6-1 and TRBJ1-1, with TRBD1 as a possible D gene (6 bases). V was pared by 2 bases and J by 6 bases, with 16 bases between. CDR1 is MNHNS, CDR2 SASEGT, per germline. The CDR3 is 15 amino acids. The CDR3 sequence is CASSEYQYRDAEAFF. The CDR3 nucleotides read TGTGCCAGCAGTGAATATCAGTACAGGGACGCTGAAGCTTTCTTT.

A single count supports this clone. The chain recombines TRBV5-4 with TRBJ1-5, with 10 bases identical to TRBD1. Trimming took 6 bases from V and 0 from J; bases not matched to a gene: 15. The CDR3 sequence is 19 residues long. CDR1 is SGHNT and CDR2 is YYREEE in the germline V gene (reference sequence). CDR3 sequence reads: CASTRIPGQGINSNQPQHF. For the CDR3, the DNA is TGTGCCAGCACACGTATACCGGGACAGGGGATTAATAGCAATCAGCCCCAGCATTTT. The whole variable domain, remainder taken from reference TRBV5-4 and TRBJ1-5, is ETGVTQSPTHLIKTRGQQVTLRCSSQSGHNTVSWYQQALGQGPQFIFQYYREEENGRGNFPPRFSGLQFPNYSSELNVNALELDDSALYLCASTRIPGQGINSNQPQHFGDGTRLSIL.

The CDR3 sequence is CASSPGTRQETQYF. CDR3 DNA sequence: TGTGCCAGCTCACCAGGGACACGACAAGAGACCCAGTACTTC. The J gene is TRBJ2-5, the V gene TRBV18, with D possibly TRBD1 on 6 matching bases. Deletions cut 2 bases from V and 2 bases from J, with 9 bases between. The germline gives CDR1 KGHSH, CDR2 LQKENI. The CDR3 is made up of 14 amino acids. The whole variable domain, filled in from reference TRBV18 and TRBJ2-5, reads NAGVMQNPRHLVRRRGQEARLRCSPMKGHSHVYWYRQLPEEGLKFMVYLQKENIIDESGMPKERFSAEFPKEGPSILRIQQVVRGDSAAYFCASSPGTRQETQYFGPGTRLLVL.

J is TRBJ1-4 and V is TRBV21-1; the table's D gene call, TRBD1, was not cross checked with the DNA. TRBV21-1 constitutes a pseudogene. The CDR3 sequence is 14 residues long. CDR3 sequence: CASSTRQANEKLFF. The CDR3, as DNA: TGTGCCAGCAGCACGAGACAGGCGAATGAAAAACTGTTTTTT.

V and J are TRBV28 and TRBJ1-3, with TRBD1 identical over 7 bases. The CDR3 has 17 amino acids. J lost 6 bases, V lost 3 bases, and 14 bases had no gene match. Germline CDR1 is MDHEN and CDR2 is SYDVKM. The DNA for the CDR3 is TGTGCCAGCAGTTTCATCCTTAGGGGGCTTGTTGAAAACACCATATATTTT. It is translated as CASSFILRGLVENTIYF.

This chain links TRBV7-9 with TRBJ1-1; D remains unclear. The germline V and J ends were trimmed by 5 bases and 3 bases, with 16 bases remaining between them. Germline CDR1 and CDR2: SEHNR and FQNEAQ (reference sequence). This CDR3 contains 15 residues. The CDR3 spells CASSRVGGGYTEAFF. The CDR3 bases are TGTGCCAGCAGCCGGGTCGGTGGCGGGTACACTGAAGCTTTCTTT.

The rearrangement uses TRBV4-2 and TRBJ2-5; 12 bases line up with TRBD2. J lost 7 bases, V lost 3 bases, and 9 bases had no gene match. CDR3 length: 16 residues. CDR1 and CDR2 (germline): LGHNA, YNFKEQ. The CDR3 DNA reads TGTGCCAGCAGCCAGGTTACTAGCGGGGGGCCAGGGACCCAGTACTTC. Protein: CASSQVTSGGPGTQYF.

DNA for the CDR3: TGTGCCAGCAGCCAAGTACAGGGGGCAGGCAACACTGAAGCTTTCTTT. Protein: CASSQVQGAGNTEAFF. The genes are TRBV3-1 (or the pseudogene TRBV3-2) and TRBJ1-1; 9 bases map to TRBD1. The germline CDR1 and CDR2 sequences are LGHDT and YNNKEL (reference sequence). This CDR3 is 16 amino acids long. The junction had 5 bases not matched to a gene; V was cut back by 1 base and J by 2 bases.

The CDR3 region has the DNA TGCGCCAGCAGCCAAGCCCCACAGGTGAACACTGAAGCTTTCTTT. Its translation: CASSQAPQVNTEAFF. The chain recombines TRBV4-1 with TRBJ1-1; the D gene is possibly TRBD1 (5 bases). The V gene lost 1 base and the J gene lost 0 bases, with 9 bases spanning the gap. The CDR3 loop spans 15 amino acids. CDR1 and CDR2 from the germline V gene are MGHRA and YSYEKL.

In regard to this clone: A read error may produce the germline difference seen at one junction end. The genes are TRBV12-3 or TRBV12-4 and TRBJ1-1, with D maybe TRBD1 (5 bases). This CDR3 spans 13 amino acids. CDR3 in amino acids: CASTTAPGTHAGF. The CDR3, as DNA: TGTGCCAGCACCACGGCCCCAGGGACCCATGCGGGATTT.

This clone was found a few times. The rearrangement links TRBV19 to TRBJ2-5; no clear D. The germline V gene has CDR1 LNHDA and CDR2 SQIVND (reference sequence). V lost 4 bases to trimming and J lost 5 bases, with 11 bases between them. CDR3 length: 13 amino acids. CDR3 nucleotides: TGTGCCAGTAGTAACAGAGAGTGGGAGACCCAGTACTTC. Translating it yields CASSNREWETQYF.

The chain combines TRBV19 with TRBJ1-3, with a tentative D call TRBD1 (5 bases). The germline CDR1 and CDR2 sequences are LNHDA and SQIVND (reference sequence). The CDR3 has 16 amino acids. Trimming took 5 bases from V and 4 from J, leaving 18 bases between them. This chain's CDR3 is CASSPQPGIGGNTIYF. The CDR3 coding sequence is TGTGCCAGTAGTCCCCAACCAGGGATAGGAGGAAACACCATATATTTT.

J is TRBJ1-4 and V is TRBV7-2; 10 nucleotides match TRBD1. Germline lookup yields CDR1 SGHTA and CDR2 FQGNSA. Germline trimming cut 2 bases from V and 0 bases from J; bases unmatched to any gene: 3. This CDR3 spans 17 amino acids. As DNA, the CDR3 is TGTGCCAGCAGCTTAAGAGGACAGGGGGCAACTAATGAAAAACTGTTTTTT. Its protein product is CASSLRGQGATNEKLFF.

The rearrangement links TRBV14 to TRBJ2-5; D is perhaps TRBD2 (6 bases). CDR3 length: 12 residues. Looked up from germline, CDR1 is SGHDN and CDR2 is FVKESK. V lost 2 bases and J lost 10, with 11 bases in between. CDR3 residues: CASSQNWGDQYF. For the CDR3, the DNA is TGTGCCAGCAGCCAAAATTGGGGGGACCAGTACTTC.

The table lists this clone with a few counts. The V and J genes are TRBV5-1 and TRBJ2-7; 8 bases agree with TRBD2. The CDR3 is 16 residues long. Germline V gives CDR1 SGHRS, CDR2 YFSETQ. V was clipped by 0 bases and J by 5 bases; unmatched bases: 10. The CDR3 nucleotides are TGCGCCAGCAGCTTGGCCCGTGGGGCGGGGGGCCACGAGCAGTACTTC. It specifies CASSLARGAGGHEQYF.